This entry concerns a single T cell receptor beta chain. The record originates from a study of blood T cell repertoires in COVID-19. This CDR3 spans 17 amino acids. Germline CDR1 reads SGDLS; CDR2 reads YYNGEE. V was cut by 3 bases and J by 1 base, with 17 bases left in between. Profiling relied on immunoSEQ multiplex PCR, and the TCRdb table lists in-frame clones only, not all of them. The data contain some 200,000 clones, 80% to 90% of them singletons. Sequenced input: peripheral blood. This TCR derives from a woman between 18 and 29 years old who had recovered from COVID-19. The chain employs TRBV9 and TRBJ2-1; TRBD2 is a possible D gene (5 bases). The CDR3 nucleotides read TGTGCCAGCAGCGCCGGGAACGGCCGCCTTTCCTACAATGAGCAGTTCTTC. This encodes CASSAGNGRLSYNEQFF.